These 9 T cell receptor beta chains originate from one sample sequenced in a study of T cells in Graves' hyperthyroidism and ophthalmopathy. TCR beta CDR3 regions were amplified from RNA. RT-PCR in the first round (using the HTBI primer set) targeted the TCR CDR3. Using its own MiXCR run on the multiplex PCR reads, TCRdb lists one record per CDR3 protein. The sample contains roughly 720,000 distinct CDR3 sequences, roughly 17% of which appear only once. The sequenced material came from blood. All receptors come from a man aged 45-65 years with Graves' hyperthyroidism.

This rearrangement joins TRBV19 to TRBJ2-3, with D perhaps matching TRBD2 (6 bases). The CDR3 has 15 residues. Germline lookup yields CDR1 LNHDA and CDR2 SQIVND (reference sequence). Trimming shortened V by 3 bases and J by 2 bases, and 12 bases separated the two germline ends. The chain's CDR3 is CASSIGRAYTDTQYF. The CDR3 DNA sequence: TGTGCCAGTAGTATCGGGAGAGCTTACACAGATACGCAGTATTTT.

The chain combines TRBV29-1 with TRBJ1-2; D remains ambiguous. This CDR3 spans 11 amino acids. Germline CDR1 and CDR2: SQVTM and ANQGSEA. V was shortened by 3 bases and J by 6 bases, with 8 bases between the two germline ends. This CDR3 reads CSVDGFDGYTF. The CDR3 DNA sequence: TGCAGCGTTGATGGTTTTGATGGCTACACCTTC.

In this sample, this clonotype turned up many times. This chain links TRBV2 with TRBJ2-5; D unresolved. V was pared by 3 bases and J by 7 bases, with 12 bases between. Looked up from germline, CDR1 is SNHLY and CDR2 is FYNNEI. CDR3 size: 13 residues. The CDR3 is CASSDLGSVTQYF. The CDR3 DNA reads TGTGCCAGCAGTGATTTGGGGTCGGTGACCCAGTACTTC.

CDR3 sequence (DNA): TGTGCCAGCAGCCAAGGGGCCCATCAAGAGACCCAGTACTTC. It encodes CASSQGAHQETQYF. The rearrangement uses TRBV3-1 and TRBJ2-5; D gene unclear. V lost 1 base, J lost 2 bases, and 8 bases lay in between. CDR1 and CDR2 (germline): LGHDT, YNNKEL (reference sequence). The CDR3 has 14 amino acids.

As for this clonotype: One base away lies a much larger clone, so this may be a sequencing read error. The CDR3 end shows no conserved phenylalanine or tryptophan, and so a read error is likely. The chain carries TRBV19 and TRBJ1-5, with D possibly TRBD1 on 6 matching bases. The CDR3 runs 16 residues. Germline CDR1 LNHDA, CDR2 SQIVND (reference sequence). V lost 3 bases and J 0 bases, leaving 12 bases between the germline ends. As DNA, the CDR3 is TGTGCCAGTAGTATTCCAGGGGTGGATAGCAATCAGCCCCAGCATGTT. This gives the protein CASSIPGVDSNQPQHV.

V is TRBV7-2 and J is TRBJ1-2; 7 bases are shared with TRBD1. Germline values: CDR1 SGHTA, CDR2 FQGNSA. The V gene end was trimmed by 4 bases and the J gene end by 0 bases; junction bases not matched to a gene: 5. This CDR3 is 15 amino acids long. CDR3 sequence (DNA): TGTGCCAGCAGCTACGGGACAGCAGCTAACTATGGCTACACCTTC. Translating it yields CASSYGTAANYGYTF. Supplemented by reference TRBV7-2 and TRBJ1-2, the full variable domain reads GAGVSQSPSNKVTEKGKDVELRCDPISGHTALYWYRQSLGQGLEFLIYFQGNSAPDKSGLPSDRFSAERTGGSVSTLTIQRTQQEDSAVYLCASSYGTAANYGYTFGSGTRLTVV.

In this sample, this clonotype turned up many times. The chain recombines TRBV5-1 with TRBJ2-1; D not certain. The CDR3 length is 13 residues. V was clipped by 4 bases and J by 5 bases, with 10 bases between them. Germline CDR1 SGHRS, CDR2 YFSETQ. CDR3 sequence (DNA): TGCGCCAGCAGCCTCCAAGGTAACAATGAGCAGTTCTTC. It yields the protein CASSLQGNNEQFF.

This clonotype was counted many times. In DNA, the CDR3 is TGTGCCAGCAGCTTTAACAGGGGGCGGGAGACCCAGTACTTC. Translated, it gives CASSFNRGRETQYF. V usage is TRBV7-9 and J usage is TRBJ2-5; 9 bases map to TRBD1. The CDR3 loop spans 14 amino acids. The germline V gene has CDR1 SEHNR and CDR2 FQNEAQ (reference sequence). Unmatched junction bases numbered 4, after V lost 3 bases and J lost 5 bases.

The CDR3 bases are TGTGCCAGCTCACCCGACAGGGGATATGACGGCTACACCTTC. This translates into CASSPDRGYDGYTF. This sequence joins TRBV18 and TRBJ1-2, with 8 bases matching TRBD1. Germline assignment: CDR1 KGHSH and CDR2 LQKENI. This CDR3 has 14 residues. V gave up 3 bases and J gave up 8 bases; unmatched junction bases: 8.